Detailed here is one T cell receptor (beta chain). This clonotype has ten or more counts. It lacks a known antigen. No base qualities exist here, and no much larger clone lies one base off it. This was a case-control study nested in a cohort of healthcare workers in London, UK, who had nasopharyngeal swab PCR tests and blood samples taken every week. Healthcare workers were recruited between 23 and 31 March 2020, during the week of the UK lockdown, and were followed weekly for up to about 15 weeks. Based on the germline V gene, the CDR1 and CDR2 sequences are SGDLS and YYNGEE. V loses 3 bases of germline sequence and J loses 8 bases, and the interval between the two ends is 14 bases. The CDR3 contains 14 residues, cysteine and phenylalanine counted. Kept here is only the CDR3 DNA, which spans 42 bases and is read in frame from base 1. This sample stems from a study of early T cells in non-severe SARS-CoV-2 infection (dated by TCRdb to about 2021). Context from the whole study: Because TCR sequencing relied on bulk RNA taken from unsorted whole blood, pairing of alpha and beta chains was not possible. The paper's findings and limits, for the study overall: Matching against VDJdb was skewed toward anti-spike CD8 responses, likely underestimated virus-specific expansions, and missed private and CD4 specificities.

Library preparation employed 5' RACE. Sequenced on a NextSeq 500. The TCR library protocol attached unique molecular identifiers to individual cDNA molecules to correct for sequencing error and PCR bias. TCR alpha and beta chains were both sequenced, and the abundances of alpha and beta sequences in each sample were closely correlated with each other. The published analysis was carried out like this. Decombinator V4 was used to annotate the V gene, J gene and CDR3 of the TCR sequences. TCRs were defined as expanded if a significant change between any two time points was detected under a Poisson model with p below 0.0001. Abundances of TCRs were expressed as counts per million after normalisation to the total number of TCRs sequenced in each sample. TRAV1-2 paired with TRAJ12, TRAJ20 or TRAJ33 defined MAIT TCRs, while TRAV10 paired with TRAJ18 defined iNKT TCRs. VDJdb, accessed on 1 November 2021, was searched for TCRs annotated for CMV, EBV and SARS-CoV-2, and TCRs annotated for more than one antigen were excluded. TCRdb redid the processing of the public reads, applying fastp at Q25 and MiXCR, and retained in-frame beta chains. Rows matching on CDR3 protein sequence are summarized as one entry with the most common DNA and genes. The V and J calls were not made by the authors but by TCRdb's processing. Counted in this sample were roughly 80,000 distinct CDR3 sequences; more than 13% of them appeared once. The ten largest make up roughly 3% of the sample.

This TCR was recovered from an adult who was a healthcare worker with PCR-confirmed SARS-CoV-2 infection or an uninfected control (not recorded which). The V gene is TRBV9 and the J gene is TRBJ1-4; no D gene can be assigned with confidence. Sequenced: whole blood. The nucleotide sequence reads as follows: TGTGCCAGCAGCGCGACGGACGGAGGCGAAAAACTGTTTTTT. This gives the protein CASSATDGGEKLFF.